One sample yielded the 8 T cell receptor beta chains listed below, sequenced in a study of CD8 T cells in ankylosing spondylitis. TCRdb passed the 5' RACE reads through MiXCR, listing each CDR3 protein once. Of 350,000 to 550,000 distinct CDR3 sequences listed, roughly a quarter are singletons. Study results and limitations: One TCR beta motif, made up of fewer than 10 highly homologous variants, appeared characteristic of ankylosing spondylitis blood.

No antigen is known for these receptors. The sample comprised blood, either unsorted or a sorted T cell fraction (not recorded which). These receptors were collected from a male donor with ankylosing spondylitis.

This rearrangement joins TRBV12-3 or TRBV12-4 to TRBJ2-7; 7 bases map to TRBD1. This CDR3 has 13 amino acids. V lost 6 bases, J lost 6 bases, and 8 bases stayed unmatched. The CDR3 sequence: CASSFNGDSEQYV. In nucleotides, the CDR3 is TGTGCCAGCAGCTTTAATGGGGACAGCGAGCAGTACGTC.

At least ten counts were recorded for this clonotype. The chain is built from TRBV5-1 and TRBJ2-3; 15 nucleotides line up with TRBD2. The CDR3 runs to 16 residues. CDR1 is SGHRS, CDR2 YFSETQ, per germline. Trimming cost V 4 bases and J 5 bases; bases outside gene matches: 5. The CDR3 region is CASSPGLAGGRDTQYF. The CDR3 nucleotides are TGCGCCAGCAGCCCGGGACTAGCGGGAGGACGAGATACGCAGTATTTT.

This clonotype has only a few counts. V and J are TRBV11-2 and TRBJ1-2, with a weak D call TRBD1 (6 bases). CDR1 SGHAT and CDR2 FQNNGV come from the germline V gene. Trimming cost V 5 bases and J 0 bases, with 22 bases left between them. CDR3 size: 18 residues. The CDR3 nucleotides are TGTGCCAGCAGCATCCTGTTGGGGGGACACCGGGCTAACTATGGCTACACCTTC. It specifies CASSILLGGHRANYGYTF.

This clonotype occurred a few times. The rearrangement uses TRBV12-3 or TRBV12-4 and TRBJ1-1; D gene uncertain. The germline V and J ends were trimmed by 5 bases and 4 bases, with 11 bases remaining between them. This CDR3 is built from 13 residues. The CDR3 loop reads CASSPQPGTEAFF. The CDR3 coding sequence is TGTGCCAGCAGTCCTCAGCCCGGCACTGAAGCTTTCTTT.

In its sample, this clonotype was seen a few times. This chain links TRBV5-1 with TRBJ2-1; 9 bases match TRBD2. CDR3 length equals 15 residues. With V trimmed by 0 bases and J by 7 bases, 5 bases remained unmatched. CDR1 and CDR2 (germline): SGHRS, YFSETQ. The CDR3 sequence is CASSLALAGENEQFF. The CDR3 DNA reads TGCGCCAGCAGCTTGGCTTTAGCGGGGGAGAATGAGCAGTTCTTC. The full variable domain, in which reference TRBV5-1 and TRBJ2-1 provide the parts outside the CDR3, is KAGVTQTPRYLIKTRGQQVTLSCSPISGHRSVSWYQQTPGQGLQFLFEYFSETQRNKGNFPGRFSGRQFSNSRSEMNVSTLELGDSALYLCASSLALAGENEQFFGPGTRLTVL.

V is TRBV5-1 and J is TRBJ2-7, with 9 bases lining up with TRBD1. With V trimmed by 3 bases and J by 3 bases, 10 bases remained unmatched. Per germline, CDR1 SGHRS and CDR2 YFSETQ. The CDR3 length is 16 residues. The CDR3 here is CASSWGPGQGNYEQYF. The CDR3 nucleotides are TGCGCCAGCAGCTGGGGGCCGGGACAGGGCAACTACGAGCAGTACTTC.

The chain joins TRBV4-2 to TRBJ2-7; 14 bases fit TRBD2. The CDR3 consists of 16 residues. V lost 5 bases, J lost 6 bases, and 9 bases stayed unmatched. Germline CDR1 reads LGHNA; CDR2 reads YNFKEQ. This chain's CDR3 is CASSEEGTSGRVEQYF. The CDR3 nucleotides are TGTGCCAGCAGCGAGGAGGGGACTAGCGGGAGAGTCGAGCAGTACTTC.

The rearrangement uses TRBV7-9 and TRBJ2-7, with 10 bases matching TRBD1. The V and J ends lost 0 bases and 5 bases, in that order; junction bases with no gene match: 4. This CDR3 contains 15 residues. The germline gives CDR1 SEHNR, CDR2 FQNEAQ (reference sequence). As DNA, the CDR3 is TGTGCCAGCAGCTTAGCCGGGACAGGGGACCACGAGCAGTACTTC. Translated, it gives CASSLAGTGDHEQYF.